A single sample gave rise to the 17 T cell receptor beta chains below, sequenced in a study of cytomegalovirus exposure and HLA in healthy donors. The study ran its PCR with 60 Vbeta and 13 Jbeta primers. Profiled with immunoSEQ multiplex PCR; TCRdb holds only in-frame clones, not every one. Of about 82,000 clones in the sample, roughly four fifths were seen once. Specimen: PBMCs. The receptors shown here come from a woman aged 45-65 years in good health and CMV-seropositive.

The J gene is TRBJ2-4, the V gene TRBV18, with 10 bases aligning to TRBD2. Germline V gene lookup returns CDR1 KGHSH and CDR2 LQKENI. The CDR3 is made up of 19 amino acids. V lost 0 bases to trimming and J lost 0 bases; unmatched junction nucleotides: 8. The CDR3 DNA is TGTGCCAGCTCACCACCCGCTAGCGGGAGTAGCTTAGCCAAAAACATTCAGTACTTC. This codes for CASSPPASGSSLAKNIQYF.

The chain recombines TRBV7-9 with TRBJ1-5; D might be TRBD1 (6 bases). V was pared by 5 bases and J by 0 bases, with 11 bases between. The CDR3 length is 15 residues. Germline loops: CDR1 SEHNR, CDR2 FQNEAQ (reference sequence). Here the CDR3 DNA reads TGTGCCAGCAGCACCGGGACACTTAGCAATCAGCCCCAGCATTTT. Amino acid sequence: CASSTGTLSNQPQHF.

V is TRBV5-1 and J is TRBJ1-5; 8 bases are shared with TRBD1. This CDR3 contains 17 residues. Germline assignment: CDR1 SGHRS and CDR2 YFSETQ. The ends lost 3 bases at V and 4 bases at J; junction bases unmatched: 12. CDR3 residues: CASSSSTGGRKNQPQHF. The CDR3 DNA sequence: TGCGCCAGCAGCTCATCCACAGGGGGGAGAAAAAATCAGCCCCAGCATTTT. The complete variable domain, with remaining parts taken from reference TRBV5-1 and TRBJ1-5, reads KAGVTQTPRYLIKTRGQQVTLSCSPISGHRSVSWYQQTPGQGLQFLFEYFSETQRNKGNFPGRFSGRQFSNSRSEMNVSTLELGDSALYLCASSSSTGGRKNQPQHFGDGTRLSIL.

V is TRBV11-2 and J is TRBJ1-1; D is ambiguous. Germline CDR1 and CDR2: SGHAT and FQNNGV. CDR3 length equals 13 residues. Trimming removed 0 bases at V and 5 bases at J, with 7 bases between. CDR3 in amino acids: CASSLDRETEAFF. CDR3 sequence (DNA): TGTGCCAGCAGCTTAGATCGGGAAACTGAAGCTTTCTTT. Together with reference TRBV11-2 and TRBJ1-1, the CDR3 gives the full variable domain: EAGVAQSPRYKIIEKRQSVAFWCNPISGHATLYWYQQILGQGPKLLIQFQNNGVVDDSQLPKDRFSAERLKGVDSTLKIQPAKLEDSAVYLCASSLDRETEAFFGQGTRLTVV.

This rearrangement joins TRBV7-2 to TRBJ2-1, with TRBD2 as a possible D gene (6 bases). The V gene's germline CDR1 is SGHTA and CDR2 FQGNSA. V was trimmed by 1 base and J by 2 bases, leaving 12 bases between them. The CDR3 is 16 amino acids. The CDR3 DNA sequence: TGTGCCAGCAGCTTAGACAGTAGCGGACCCTACAATGAGCAGTTCTTC. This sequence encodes CASSLDSSGPYNEQFF.

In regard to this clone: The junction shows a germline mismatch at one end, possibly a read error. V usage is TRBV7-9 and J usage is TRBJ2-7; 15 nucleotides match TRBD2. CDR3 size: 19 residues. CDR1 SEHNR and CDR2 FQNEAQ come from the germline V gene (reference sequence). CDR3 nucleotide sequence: TGTGCCAGCAGTTTAGCGCTGGGACTAGCGGGAGGAAGCTCCTACGAGCAGTACTTC. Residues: CASSLALGLAGGSSYEQYF.

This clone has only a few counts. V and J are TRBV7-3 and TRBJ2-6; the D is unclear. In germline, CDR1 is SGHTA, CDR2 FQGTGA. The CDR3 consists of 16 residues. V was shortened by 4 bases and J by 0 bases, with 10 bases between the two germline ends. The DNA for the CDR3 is TGTGCCAGCAGCTCGTCAGGATTCTCTGGGGCCAACGTCCTGACTTTC. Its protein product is CASSSSGFSGANVLTF.

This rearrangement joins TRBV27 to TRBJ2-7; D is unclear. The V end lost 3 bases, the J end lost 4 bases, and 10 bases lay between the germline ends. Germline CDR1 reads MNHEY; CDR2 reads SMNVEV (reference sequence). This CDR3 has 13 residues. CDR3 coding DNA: TGTGCCAGCAGTTTCGCAGGCCGATACGAGCAGTACTTC. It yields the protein CASSFAGRYEQYF.

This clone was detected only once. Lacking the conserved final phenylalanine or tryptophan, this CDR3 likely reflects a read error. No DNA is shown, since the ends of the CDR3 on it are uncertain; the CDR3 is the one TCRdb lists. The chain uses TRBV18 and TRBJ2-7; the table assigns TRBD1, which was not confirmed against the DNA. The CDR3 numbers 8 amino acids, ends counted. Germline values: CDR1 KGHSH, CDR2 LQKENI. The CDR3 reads CASSPTPR.

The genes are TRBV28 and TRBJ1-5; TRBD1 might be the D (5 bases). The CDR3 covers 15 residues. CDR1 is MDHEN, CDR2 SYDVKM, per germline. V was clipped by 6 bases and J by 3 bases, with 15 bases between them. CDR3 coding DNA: TGTGCCAGCAGGGGCGCAGGGCCCTTCAATCAGCCCCAGCATTTT. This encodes CASRGAGPFNQPQHF.

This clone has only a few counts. CDR3 in DNA: TGCGCCAGCAGCTACCCTAGCGGGAGTACCTACGAGCAGTACTTC. Encoded protein: CASSYPSGSTYEQYF. J is TRBJ2-7 and V is TRBV5-1; 10 nucleotides align to TRBD2. CDR1 and CDR2 from the germline V gene are SGHRS and YFSETQ. Trimming removed 3 bases from V and 2 bases from J; junction bases left unmatched: 5. There are 15 residues in the CDR3. Variable domain in full (rest from reference TRBV5-1 and TRBJ2-7): KAGVTQTPRYLIKTRGQQVTLSCSPISGHRSVSWYQQTPGQGLQFLFEYFSETQRNKGNFPGRFSGRQFSNSRSEMNVSTLELGDSALYLCASSYPSGSTYEQYFGPGTRLTVT.

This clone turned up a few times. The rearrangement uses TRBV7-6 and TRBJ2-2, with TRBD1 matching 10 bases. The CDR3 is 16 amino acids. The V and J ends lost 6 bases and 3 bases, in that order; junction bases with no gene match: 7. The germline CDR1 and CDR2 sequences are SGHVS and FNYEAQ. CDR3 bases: TGTGCCAGCAGTTCCCGGGACAGGGGTGACACCGGGGAGCTGTTTTTT. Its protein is CASSSRDRGDTGELFF.

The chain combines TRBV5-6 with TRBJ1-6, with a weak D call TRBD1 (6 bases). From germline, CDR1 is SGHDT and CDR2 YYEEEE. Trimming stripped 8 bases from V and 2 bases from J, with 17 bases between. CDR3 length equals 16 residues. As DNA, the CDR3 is TGTGCCAGTGGAGAAAGGGGGAGCGCCTATAATTCACCCCTCCACTTT. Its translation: CASGERGSAYNSPLHF.

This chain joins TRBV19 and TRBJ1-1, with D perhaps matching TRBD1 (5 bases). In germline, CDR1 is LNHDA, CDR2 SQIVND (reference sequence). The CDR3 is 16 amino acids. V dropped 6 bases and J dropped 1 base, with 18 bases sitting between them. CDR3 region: CASRQEGIGSNTEAFF. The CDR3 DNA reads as TGTGCCAGTAGGCAGGAGGGGATAGGTTCGAACACTGAAGCTTTCTTT.

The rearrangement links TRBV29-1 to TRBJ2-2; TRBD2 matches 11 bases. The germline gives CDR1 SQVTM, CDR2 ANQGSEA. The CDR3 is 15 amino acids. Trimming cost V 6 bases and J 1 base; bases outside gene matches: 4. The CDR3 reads CSVNSGRVNTGELFF. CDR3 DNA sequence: TGCAGCGTGAATAGCGGGAGGGTGAACACCGGGGAGCTGTTTTTT.

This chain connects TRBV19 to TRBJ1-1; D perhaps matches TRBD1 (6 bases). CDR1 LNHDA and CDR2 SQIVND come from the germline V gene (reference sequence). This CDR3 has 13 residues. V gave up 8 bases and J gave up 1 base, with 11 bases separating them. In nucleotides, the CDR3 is TGTGCCAGTCACAGGGTCCCGAACACTGAAGCTTTCTTT. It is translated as CASHRVPNTEAFF.

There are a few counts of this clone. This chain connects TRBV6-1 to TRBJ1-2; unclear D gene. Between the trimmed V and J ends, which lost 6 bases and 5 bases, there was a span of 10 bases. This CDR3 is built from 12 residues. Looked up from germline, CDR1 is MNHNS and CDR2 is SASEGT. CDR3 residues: CASREGGYGYTF. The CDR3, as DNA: TGTGCCAGCAGGGAGGGAGGTTATGGCTACACCTTC.